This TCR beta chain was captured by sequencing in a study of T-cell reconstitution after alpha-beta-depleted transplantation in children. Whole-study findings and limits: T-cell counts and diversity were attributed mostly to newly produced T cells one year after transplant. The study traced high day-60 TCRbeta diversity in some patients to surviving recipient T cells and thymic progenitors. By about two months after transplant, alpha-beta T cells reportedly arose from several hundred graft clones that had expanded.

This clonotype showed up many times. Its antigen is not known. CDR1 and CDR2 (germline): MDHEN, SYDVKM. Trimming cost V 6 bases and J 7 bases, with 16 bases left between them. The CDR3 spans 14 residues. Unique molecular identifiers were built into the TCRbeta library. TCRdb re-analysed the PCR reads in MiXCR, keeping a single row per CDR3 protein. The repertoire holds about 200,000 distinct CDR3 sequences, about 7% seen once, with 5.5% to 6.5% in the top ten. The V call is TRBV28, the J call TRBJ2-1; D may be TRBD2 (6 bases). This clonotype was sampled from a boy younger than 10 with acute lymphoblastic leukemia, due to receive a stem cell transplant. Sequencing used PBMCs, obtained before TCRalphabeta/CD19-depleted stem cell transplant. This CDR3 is CASRGGDPFNEQFF. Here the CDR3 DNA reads TGTGCCAGCAGGGGGGGAGACCCTTTTAATGAGCAGTTCTTC.